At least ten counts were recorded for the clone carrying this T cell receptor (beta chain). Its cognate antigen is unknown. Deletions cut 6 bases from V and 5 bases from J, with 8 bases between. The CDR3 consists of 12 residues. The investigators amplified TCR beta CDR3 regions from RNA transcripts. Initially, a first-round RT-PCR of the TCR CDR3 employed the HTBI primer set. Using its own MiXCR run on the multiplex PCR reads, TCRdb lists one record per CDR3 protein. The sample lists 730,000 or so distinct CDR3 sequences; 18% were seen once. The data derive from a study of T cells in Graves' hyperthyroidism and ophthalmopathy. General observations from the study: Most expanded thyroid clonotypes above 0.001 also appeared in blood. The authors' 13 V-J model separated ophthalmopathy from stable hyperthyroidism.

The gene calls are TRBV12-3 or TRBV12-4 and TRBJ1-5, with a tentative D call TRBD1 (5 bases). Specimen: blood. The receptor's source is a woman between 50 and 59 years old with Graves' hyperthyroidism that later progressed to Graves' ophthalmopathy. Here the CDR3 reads CASSRGDQPQHF. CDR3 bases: TGTGCCAGCAGCCGAGGGGATCAGCCCCAGCATTTT.